The present T cell receptor beta chain was sequenced within a study of lymphopenia after photon versus proton radiotherapy. Germline loops: CDR1 MDHEN, CDR2 SYDVKM. This CDR3 comprises 13 residues. The V end lost 6 bases, the J end lost 5 bases, and 10 bases lay between the germline ends. Concerning this clone: Its antigen is undetermined.

Study-level findings and limits: After the lymphocyte nadir, photon-treated repertoires showed oligoclonal expansion, especially of CD8+ Temra cells. Photon-treated patients lost naive T cells and TCR diversity; proton-treated stayed stable.

Assay used: immunoSEQ multiplex PCR; TCRdb lists only in-frame clones, some missing. Of around 25,000 clones listed, around 85% are singletons. The chain is built from TRBV28 and TRBJ1-4, with no clear D. The material sequenced was peripheral blood, taken from a patient treated with photon-based radiotherapy. The receptor's source is a man aged 25-40 years with gastric cancer. The CDR3 region is CASSTDQNEKLFF. In nucleotides, the CDR3 is TGTGCCAGCAGCACAGACCAGAATGAAAAACTGTTTTTT.